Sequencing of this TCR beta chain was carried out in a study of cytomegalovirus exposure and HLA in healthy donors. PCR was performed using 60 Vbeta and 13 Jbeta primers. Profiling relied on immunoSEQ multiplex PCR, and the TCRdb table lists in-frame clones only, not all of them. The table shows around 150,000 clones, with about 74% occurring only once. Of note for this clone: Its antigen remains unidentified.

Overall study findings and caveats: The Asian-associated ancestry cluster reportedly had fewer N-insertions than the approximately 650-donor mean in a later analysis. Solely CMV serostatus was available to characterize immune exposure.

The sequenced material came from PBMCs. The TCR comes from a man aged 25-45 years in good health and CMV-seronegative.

The CDR3 loop reads CASGLSGNTEAFF. In DNA form, the CDR3 reads TGTGCCAGCGGCCTCAGCGGGAACACTGAAGCTTTCTTT. The rearrangement uses TRBV28 and TRBJ1-1; no definite D call. Trimming took 8 bases from V and 1 from J, leaving 11 bases between them. The CDR3 runs to 13 residues. The germline gives CDR1 MDHEN, CDR2 SYDVKM.